Listed here is a single T cell receptor beta chain. Antigen specificity is unknown. The sample originates from a study of monozygotic twins with inflammatory bowel disease. Study results and caveats: Inverse Simpson values showed less TCRbeta diversity in IBD patients than in their healthy co-twins.

The germline V gene encodes CDR1 MNHEY and CDR2 SMNVEV (reference sequence). The CDR3 is made up of 14 amino acids. Per sample, reverse transcription was split into eight reactions. TCRdb reprocessed the 5' RACE reads and stores each CDR3 protein as one record, lacking DNA. This table holds some 130,000 distinct CDR3 sequences. Sequencing was performed on blood. V and J are TRBV27 and TRBJ1-1; TCRdb gives TRBD1 as the D gene, but with no DNA this cannot be confirmed. This TCR was recovered from a human donor with ulcerative colitis or Crohn's disease, or a healthy co-twin of an affected twin (not recorded which). CDR3 protein: CASSHRDRMTEAFF.